This T cell receptor (beta chain) was identified during a study of blood T cell repertoires in COVID-19. Overall study: Samples taken during acute and convalescent COVID-19 were collected in the United States, Italy and Spain.

Seattle enrolled patients during active infection and tracked them longitudinally. Data came from immunoSEQ multiplex PCR; TCRdb stores just in-frame clones and leaves some out. The sample has about 270,000 clones; roughly 90% are singletons. Trimming removed 3 bases from V and 7 bases from J, with 21 bases in between. Germline V gene sequence: CDR1 SGHVS, CDR2 FQNEAQ. The length of the CDR3 is 16 residues. The receptor was derived from a woman aged 25 to 39 with COVID-19, enrolled during active disease. This chain links TRBV7-8 with TRBJ1-2; D might be TRBD1 (6 bases). The sequenced material came from peripheral blood. The CDR3 DNA reads TGTGCCAGCAGCTTGGGTGGAAACACAGGGAATACTGGCTACACCTTC. Translation: CASSLGGNTGNTGYTF.